What follows is one T cell receptor beta chain and its context. Sequencing was performed with immunoSEQ multiplex PCR; in TCRdb, only in-frame clones are kept and a portion is missing. The sample has over 250,000 clones, 65% to 90% seen once. This sample stems from a study of blood T cell repertoires in COVID-19. About the study: T cells, B-cell-depleted T cells, or PBMCs provided the cDNA or gDNA that served as material.

Trimming stripped 0 bases from V and 1 base from J, with 7 bases between. Germline CDR1 and CDR2: MNHEY and SVGEGT. There are 14 residues in the CDR3. The sequence came from a human donor in a cohort sampled during active COVID-19. V usage is TRBV6-2 or TRBV6-3 and J usage is TRBJ2-7; D remains unclear. Source material: peripheral blood. The CDR3 DNA is TGTGCCAGCAGTTACTCCGCCGAGTCCTACGAGCAGTACTTC. Amino acid sequence: CASSYSAESYEQYF.